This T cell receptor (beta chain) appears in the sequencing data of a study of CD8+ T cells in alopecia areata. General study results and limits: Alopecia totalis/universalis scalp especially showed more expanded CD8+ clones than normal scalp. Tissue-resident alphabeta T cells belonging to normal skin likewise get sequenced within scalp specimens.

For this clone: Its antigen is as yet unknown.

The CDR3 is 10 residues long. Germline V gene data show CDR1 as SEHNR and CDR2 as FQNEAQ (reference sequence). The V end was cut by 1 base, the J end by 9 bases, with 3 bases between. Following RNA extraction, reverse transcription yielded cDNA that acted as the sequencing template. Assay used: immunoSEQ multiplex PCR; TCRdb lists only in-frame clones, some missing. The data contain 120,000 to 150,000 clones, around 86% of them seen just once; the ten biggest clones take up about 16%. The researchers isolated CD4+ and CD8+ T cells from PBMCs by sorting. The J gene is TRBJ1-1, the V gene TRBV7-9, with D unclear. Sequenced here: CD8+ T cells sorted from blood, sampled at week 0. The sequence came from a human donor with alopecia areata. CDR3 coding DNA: TGTGCCAGCAGCTTAGGCCAAGCTTTCTTT. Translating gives CASSLGQAFF.